Below are 32 T cell receptor beta chains sequenced from a single sample in a study of OX40 agonist ivuxolimab in advanced cancers. Library creation used the immunoSEQ multiplex PCR assay. Imported from immuneACCESS, the table was reduced by TCRdb to in-frame sequences with V and J called. These copies leave out some clones; in studies compared against another copy, an unresolved V gene accounts for under half, and the cause of the remainder is not known. The sample profile shows tens of thousands of clones; about nine tenths of them were found once. Around 15% of the sample is taken by the ten largest. This specimen consisted of CD4+ or CD8+ T cells sorted from blood, obtained in a trial of the OX40 agonist ivuxolimab. These receptors were taken from an adult with an advanced solid tumor such as melanoma, head and neck, liver or kidney cancer.

V usage is TRBV11-2 and J usage is TRBJ2-5; D is undetermined. The CDR3 runs 14 residues. Trimming cost V 1 base and J 4 bases, with 10 bases left between them. The germline V gene has CDR1 SGHAT and CDR2 FQNNGV. CDR3 amino acids: CASSLGARRETQYF. The CDR3 DNA is TGTGCCAGCAGCTTAGGGGCTCGTCGAGAGACCCAGTACTTC.

A word on this clone: The sample carries other DNA sequences with the same CDR3. V is TRBV19 and J is TRBJ1-1, with no clear D. The V gene's germline CDR1 is LNHDA and CDR2 SQIVND (reference sequence). V lost 1 base and J 2 bases, leaving 8 bases between the germline ends. The CDR3 has 14 amino acids. The CDR3 bases are TGTGCCAGTAGTATAGGACGCGGCAACACTGAAGCTTTCTTT. It translates to CASSIGRGNTEAFF.

J is TRBJ2-7 and V is TRBV19; D call uncertain. CDR1 LNHDA and CDR2 SQIVND come from the germline V gene (reference sequence). V lost 4 bases and J 1 base, leaving 11 bases between the germline ends. This CDR3 is 14 amino acids long. CDR3 in amino acids: CASSTDLESYEQYF. In DNA form, the CDR3 reads TGTGCCAGTAGTACGGATTTGGAGTCCTACGAGCAGTACTTC.

This chain connects TRBV29-1 to TRBJ2-3; 9 nucleotides line up with TRBD2. This CDR3 is built from 17 residues. With 5 bases clipped from V and 5 bases from J, the junction kept 17 bases outside the gene matches. Germline V lookup: CDR1 SQVTM, CDR2 ANQGSEA. The CDR3 region has the DNA TGCAGCGTTCACTTTGCTGGCGGGGGGGCCGGTCGAGATACGCAGTATTTT. Protein sequence: CSVHFAGGGAGRDTQYF.

Note on this clone: A junction boundary mismatches the germline segment, possibly from a read error. The same CDR3 arises from other DNA sequences in this sample as well. This chain joins TRBV4-1 and TRBJ2-1; TRBD1 is a possible D gene (6 bases). The length of the CDR3 is 11 residues. Per the germline V gene, CDR1 is MGHRA and CDR2 is YSYEKL. The CDR3 region is CASTGGDEQFF. For the CDR3, the DNA is TGTGCCAGCACTGGGGGCGATGAGCAGTTCTTC.

The chain joins TRBV21-1 to TRBJ1-1; TRBD1, the table's D call, was not compared with the DNA. TRBV21-1 corresponds to a pseudogene. CDR3 size: 14 residues. CDR3 protein: CASSRTGGITEAFF. CDR3 nucleotide sequence: TGTGCCAGCAGCAGGACAGGGGGAATCACTGAAGCTTTCTTT.

This clone was counted between two and nine times. The J gene is TRBJ1-6, the V gene TRBV19; no definite D call. This CDR3 has 12 amino acids. Germline V gene lookup returns CDR1 LNHDA and CDR2 SQIVND (reference sequence). The V end lost 6 bases, the J end lost 6 bases, and 6 bases lay between the germline ends. The CDR3 DNA reads TGTGCCAGTAGCCTGGGTAATTCACCCCTCCACTTT. This translates into CASSLGNSPLHF.

V and J are TRBV7-9 and TRBJ1-1, with no clear D. V lost 2 bases, J lost 5 bases, and 9 bases lay in between. The length of the CDR3 is 13 residues. Per germline, CDR1 SEHNR and CDR2 FQNEAQ (reference sequence). The CDR3 here is CASSLLSQTEAFF. DNA of the CDR3: TGTGCCAGCAGCTTATTGTCACAGACTGAAGCTTTCTTT.

The CDR3 here is CASSFTGGTGETQYF. The CDR3 DNA sequence: TGTGCCAGCAGTTTTACAGGGGGCACGGGAGAGACCCAGTACTTC. The rearrangement links TRBV6-5 to TRBJ2-5; TRBD1 matches at 9 bases. The J segment lost 4 bases and the V segment lost 4 bases, leaving 7 bases of the junction unmatched. Germline CDR1 is MNHEY and CDR2 is SVGAGI. CDR3 length equals 15 residues.

This clone is a singleton in its sample. The rearrangement links TRBV5-6 to TRBJ1-2; no firm D call. CDR3 length equals 13 residues. The V gene lost 2 bases and the J gene lost 8 bases, with 13 bases spanning the gap. CDR1 and CDR2 (germline): SGHDT, YYEEEE. The CDR3 bases are TGTGCCAGCAGCTTAAGCGGGGATCACGGCTACACCTTC. This sequence encodes CASSLSGDHGYTF.

This clone was picked up a small number of times. The chain employs TRBV4-2 and TRBJ2-3, with D unclear. The CDR3 has 15 residues. V was shortened by 0 bases and J by 6 bases, with 13 bases between the two germline ends. Germline V gene lookup returns CDR1 LGHNA and CDR2 YNFKEQ. The CDR3 DNA reads TGTGCCAGCAGCCAAGATCGTGGGGTGGGGGATACGCAGTATTTT. Amino acid sequence: CASSQDRGVGDTQYF.

The gene calls are TRBV11-1 and TRBJ2-7, with D maybe TRBD1 (5 bases). Trimming shortened V by 0 bases and J by 6 bases, and 9 bases separated the two germline ends. There are 13 residues in the CDR3. Germline V lookup: CDR1 SGHAT, CDR2 FQDESV (reference sequence). The CDR3 DNA follows: TGTGCCAGCAGCTTAGCTCGCAGGGCCGAGCAGTACTTC. It specifies CASSLARRAEQYF.

The chain is built from TRBV6-5 and TRBJ1-1; D might be TRBD1 (5 bases). The CDR3 loop spans 14 amino acids. Germline CDR1 MNHEY, CDR2 SVGAGI. Trimming took 6 bases from V and 3 from J, leaving 14 bases between them. The CDR3 sequence is CASRRQGGDTEAFF. CDR3 coding DNA: TGTGCCAGCAGACGCCAGGGCGGAGACACTGAAGCTTTCTTT.

CDR3 amino acids: CASSLDKYTEAFF. The DNA of the CDR3 is TGTGCCAGCAGCTTAGACAAGTACACTGAAGCTTTCTTT. The chain joins TRBV7-9 to TRBJ1-1; D gene unclear. Trimming took 1 base from V and 3 from J, leaving 6 bases between them. The CDR3 runs 13 residues. The V gene's germline CDR1 is SEHNR and CDR2 FQNEAQ (reference sequence).

The chain uses TRBV11-3 and TRBJ1-1, with 8 bases aligning to TRBD1. This CDR3 region has 14 residues. CDR1 SGHNT and CDR2 YENEEA come from the germline V gene. After removal of 5 bases from V and 4 bases from J, the junction contained 6 bases not matched to a gene. Here the CDR3 DNA reads TGTGCCAGCAGCCCCGCAGGGGGCCGCACTGAAGCTTTCTTT. Its protein is CASSPAGGRTEAFF.

This clone was observed a single time. The V gene is TRBV13, the J gene TRBJ1-5; a weak D match, TRBD1 (6 bases). The germline gives CDR1 PRHDT, CDR2 FYEKMQ (reference sequence). The V end was cut by 4 bases, the J end by 0 bases, with 13 bases between. This CDR3 has 16 amino acids. The CDR3 DNA reads TGTGCCAGCAGCTCATCGCAGGGGAATAGCAATCAGCCCCAGCATTTT. As protein: CASSSSQGNSNQPQHF.

This clone has just one count. The chain links TRBV6-4 to TRBJ2-3; no clear D. The CDR3 has 15 residues. The ends were cut back, 5 bases at V and 3 bases at J, with 15 bases in the middle. Germline V gene data show CDR1 as MRHNA and CDR2 as SNTAGT. The CDR3 protein is CASSLLWGETDTQYF. DNA for the CDR3: TGTGCCAGCAGTCTCTTATGGGGTGAGACAGATACGCAGTATTTT.

The CDR3 DNA reads TGTGCCATCAGTGAGTCACGGGCAGGGGGCGACTATGGCTACACCTTC. It translates to CAISESRAGGDYGYTF. V gene TRBV10-3 combines with J gene TRBJ1-2; 8 bases fit TRBD1. With V trimmed by 0 bases and J by 3 bases, 6 bases remained unmatched. Germline CDR1 and CDR2: ENHRY and SYGVKD. The CDR3 is made up of 16 amino acids.

The gene calls are TRBV7-9 and TRBJ2-1; TRBD2 matches at 9 bases. The CDR3 has 14 residues. The V segment lost 6 bases and the J segment 8 bases; nucleotides outside the gene matches: 8. Germline V gene lookup returns CDR1 SEHNR and CDR2 FQNEAQ (reference sequence). CDR3 loop: CASRDSGGGDEQFF. In DNA, the CDR3 is TGTGCCAGCAGAGATAGCGGGGGCGGGGATGAGCAGTTCTTC.

The chain links TRBV7-9 to TRBJ2-7; weak D call: TRBD2 (5 bases). Trimming removed 1 base from V and 3 bases from J, with 10 bases in between. Germline V gene lookup returns CDR1 SEHNR and CDR2 FQNEAQ (reference sequence). The CDR3 loop spans 14 amino acids. The CDR3 nucleotides are TGTGCCAGCAGCTTAGTATCCCGGGACTACGAGCAGTACTTC. It translates to CASSLVSRDYEQYF.

The CDR3 nucleotides read TGTGCCAGTAGTATTCCGGACAGCTCCTCTGGAAACACCATATATTTT. Protein sequence: CASSIPDSSSGNTIYF. V gene TRBV19 combines with J gene TRBJ1-3, with D possibly TRBD1 on 6 matching bases. Germline V gene data show CDR1 as LNHDA and CDR2 as SQIVND (reference sequence). There are 16 residues in the CDR3. V was trimmed by 3 bases and J by 0 bases, leaving 12 bases between them.

The chain joins TRBV19 to TRBJ1-3, with TRBD1 as a possible D gene (5 bases). Trimming took off 3 bases at V and 0 bases at J, with 15 bases between the two ends. CDR1 is LNHDA and CDR2 is SQIVND in the germline V gene (reference sequence). The CDR3 contains 17 residues. The CDR3 DNA reads as TGTGCCAGTAGTATTCTGCTGAGCGGGGCCTCTGGAAACACCATATATTTT. Translated, it gives CASSILLSGASGNTIYF.

The chain joins TRBV11-3 to TRBJ2-2; 8 positions match TRBD2. The CDR3 contains 14 residues. CDR1 and CDR2 from the germline V gene are SGHNT and YENEEA. V lost 11 bases and J lost 4; bases outside the gene matches: 9. This CDR3 reads CAPPTGGLTGELFF. The CDR3 region has the DNA TGTGCCCCCCCAACGGGGGGGCTCACCGGGGAGCTGTTTTTT.

This clone was seen repeatedly, ten times or more. The chain uses TRBV4-1 and TRBJ2-7; maybe TRBD2 (6 bases). Trimming pared 0 bases from V and 2 bases from J, leaving 8 bases between. This CDR3 has 14 residues. Germline CDR1 is MGHRA and CDR2 is YSYEKL. The CDR3: CASSQETSTYEQYF. CDR3 sequence (DNA): TGCGCCAGCAGCCAAGAGACTAGTACCTACGAGCAGTACTTC.

The chain couples TRBV7-9 to TRBJ2-1; D possibly corresponds to TRBD1 (5 bases). Germline V gene sequence: CDR1 SEHNR, CDR2 FQNEAQ (reference sequence). Trimming pared 1 base from V and 6 bases from J, leaving 10 bases between. This CDR3 region has 14 residues. The CDR3, as DNA: TGTGCCAGCAGCTTAGGTTGGGGCCTCAATGAGCAGTTCTTC. Amino acids: CASSLGWGLNEQFF. The whole variable domain, filled in from reference TRBV7-9 and TRBJ2-1, reads DTGVSQNPRHKITKRGQNVTFRCDPISEHNRLYWYRQTLGQGPEFLTYFQNEAQLEKSRLLSDRFSAERPKGSFSTLEIQRTEQGDSAMYLCASSLGWGLNEQFFGPGTRLTVL.

The chain combines TRBV6-5 with TRBJ2-1; D may be TRBD2 (5 bases). There are 16 residues in the CDR3. The ends were cut back, 2 bases at V and 1 base at J, with 12 bases in the middle. Germline V gene sequence: CDR1 MNHEY, CDR2 SVGAGI. CDR3 protein: CASSYATTPSYNEQFF. The CDR3 region has the DNA TGTGCCAGCAGTTACGCGACTACCCCTTCCTACAATGAGCAGTTCTTC.

This clone was observed a single time. The chain has TRBV30 and TRBJ1-1; TRBD1 might be the D (5 bases). The V and J ends lost 4 bases and 11 bases respectively, with 14 bases between them. This CDR3 spans 11 amino acids. The germline CDR1 and CDR2 sequences are GTSNPN and SVGIG (reference sequence). The CDR3 sequence: CAWNLGREAFF. CDR3 bases: TGTGCCTGGAACCTCGGCAGGGAGGCTTTCTTT.

The rearrangement uses TRBV5-6 and TRBJ1-4; TRBD1 matches 9 bases. V shed 3 bases and J 5 bases; nucleotides not matched to a gene: 5. Per germline, CDR1 SGHDT and CDR2 YYEEEE. The CDR3 is 15 residues long. The CDR3 loop reads CASSWGTGTNEKLFF. CDR3 sequence (DNA): TGTGCCAGCAGCTGGGGGACAGGGACGAATGAAAAACTGTTTTTT.

This chain joins TRBV19 and TRBJ2-1; D might be TRBD1 (6 bases). This CDR3 is 13 amino acids long. Trimming shortened V by 5 bases and J by 7 bases, and 12 bases separated the two germline ends. CDR1 LNHDA and CDR2 SQIVND come from the germline V gene (reference sequence). The CDR3 DNA is TGTGCCAGTAGTTCACAGGGCTGGAATGAGCAGTTCTTC. This sequence encodes CASSSQGWNEQFF.

The chain employs TRBV5-1 and TRBJ1-3; D not certain. CDR3 length: 11 residues. Trimming stripped 6 bases from V and 4 bases from J, with 5 bases between. The V gene's germline CDR1 is SGHRS and CDR2 YFSETQ. CDR3 DNA sequence: TGCGCCAGCACCGCCGGAAACACCATATATTTT. Protein: CASTAGNTIYF.

This CDR3 reads CASSQDRGQGETQYF. CDR3 sequence (DNA): TGTGCCAGCAGCCAAGATAGGGGGCAGGGAGAGACCCAGTACTTC. The chain combines TRBV14 with TRBJ2-5; 7 bases agree with TRBD1. V shed 0 bases and J 4 bases; nucleotides not matched to a gene: 5. CDR1 and CDR2 from the germline V gene are SGHDN and FVKESK. The CDR3 has 15 amino acids.

The genes are TRBV5-1 and TRBJ1-1, with D perhaps matching TRBD1 (5 bases). The V end was cut by 2 bases, the J end by 5 bases, with 7 bases between. This CDR3 has 12 residues. The germline V gene encodes CDR1 SGHRS and CDR2 YFSETQ. CDR3: CASSFQGTEAFF. As DNA, the CDR3 is TGCGCCAGCAGCTTTCAGGGAACTGAAGCTTTCTTT. Using reference TRBV5-1 and TRBJ1-1 for the parts outside the CDR3, the full variable domain is KAGVTQTPRYLIKTRGQQVTLSCSPISGHRSVSWYQQTPGQGLQFLFEYFSETQRNKGNFPGRFSGRQFSNSRSEMNVSTLELGDSALYLCASSFQGTEAFFGQGTRLTVV.